These 27 T cell receptor beta chains were sequenced from one sample in a study of blood T cell repertoires in COVID-19. Sequencing used immunoSEQ multiplex PCR; TCRdb keeps in-frame clones, though not all of them. The sample holds under 100,000 clones, about 85% seen once. Sequencing used peripheral blood. Receptors were obtained from a man older than 75 with active or convalescent COVID-19.

The V call is TRBV5-6, the J call TRBJ2-3; 9 bases align to TRBD1. This CDR3 is 15 amino acids long. Losses at the gene ends were 4 bases for V and 3 bases for J; bases not matched to a gene: 6. Per germline, CDR1 SGHDT and CDR2 YYEEEE. The CDR3 DNA follows: TGTGCCAGCAGCGCCGGGACAGGGAGTACAGATACGCAGTATTTT. Amino acids: CASSAGTGSTDTQYF.

The rearrangement joins TRBV24-1 to TRBJ2-5, with TRBD1 as a possible D gene (5 bases). The germline CDR1 and CDR2 sequences are KGHDR and SFDVKD. The CDR3 sequence is 15 residues long. The ends were cut back, 4 bases at V and 2 bases at J, with 13 bases in the middle. The CDR3 DNA reads as TGTGCCACCAGTGAAACAGGATCCTTACAAGAGACCCAGTACTTC. It codes for CATSETGSLQETQYF.

This clone has only one observation. V and J are TRBV6-4 and TRBJ2-2, with D hard to call. The V end lost 8 bases, the J end lost 6 bases, and 10 bases lay between the germline ends. This CDR3 is 12 amino acids long. The germline gives CDR1 MRHNA, CDR2 SNTAGT. Written as DNA, the CDR3 is TGTGCCAGCGTCAGCGACGCCGGGGAGCTGTTTTTT. It encodes CASVSDAGELFF.

The chain links TRBV3-1 (or the pseudogene TRBV3-2) to TRBJ2-6; no reliable D call. Per the germline V gene, CDR1 is LGHDT and CDR2 is YNNKEL (reference sequence). V was trimmed by 5 bases and J by 1 base, leaving 9 bases between them. The CDR3 loop spans 15 amino acids. CDR3 nucleotides: TGTGCCAGCAGCTTGCACGGGTCTGGGGCCAACGTCCTGACTTTC. This encodes CASSLHGSGANVLTF.

The CDR3 coding sequence is TGCGCCAGCAGCCATGCCGGGACAGGGACTAATGAAAAACTGTTTTTT. It translates to CASSHAGTGTNEKLFF. This chain uses TRBV4-1 with TRBJ1-4, with 9 positions matching TRBD1. Germline V gene data show CDR1 as MGHRA and CDR2 as YSYEKL. This CDR3 is built from 16 residues. The V segment lost 3 bases and the J segment 2 bases; nucleotides outside the gene matches: 4.

CDR3 nucleotides: TGTGCCAGCCAGCGGGACAGGAGTACAGATACGCAGTATTTT. It encodes CASQRDRSTDTQYF. The V gene is TRBV2, the J gene TRBJ2-3, with D possibly TRBD1 on 8 matching bases. The CDR3 has 14 amino acids. Trimming removed 8 bases from V and 3 bases from J, with 15 bases in between. Germline loops: CDR1 SNHLY, CDR2 FYNNEI.

This rearrangement joins TRBV5-1 to TRBJ2-5, with 8 bases aligning to TRBD1. Germline values: CDR1 SGHRS, CDR2 YFSETQ. Trimming took 1 base from V and 5 from J; bases not matched to a gene: 10. This CDR3 contains 16 residues. The CDR3 loop is CASSLFPGGQQETQYF. The CDR3 coding sequence is TGCGCCAGCAGCTTGTTCCCAGGGGGCCAACAGGAGACCCAGTACTTC.

The rearrangement uses TRBV9 and TRBJ2-1, with 7 nucleotides matching TRBD1. The CDR3 runs to 15 residues. CDR1 is SGDLS, CDR2 YYNGEE, per germline. Unmatched junction bases numbered 11, after V lost 3 bases and J lost 8 bases. CDR3 sequence reads: CASSARGQRTHEQFF. CDR3 nucleotide sequence: TGTGCCAGCAGCGCTAGGGGACAGCGAACCCATGAGCAGTTCTTC. Full variable domain (remainder filled in from reference TRBV9 and TRBJ2-1): DSGVTQTPKHLITATGQRVTLRCSPRSGDLSVYWYQQSLDQGLQFLIQYYNGEERAKGNILERFSAQQFPDLHSELNLSSLELGDSALYFCASSARGQRTHEQFFGPGTRLTVL.

The V call is TRBV27, the J call TRBJ2-1, with a possible D match to TRBD1 (6 bases). The germline V gene has CDR1 MNHEY and CDR2 SMNVEV (reference sequence). Trimming took off 5 bases at V and 4 bases at J, with 9 bases between the two ends. CDR3 size: 13 residues. CDR3 coding DNA: TGTGCCAGCAGTACGGACAGATACAATGAGCAGTTCTTC. It is translated as CASSTDRYNEQFF.

The chain couples TRBV21-1 to TRBJ2-2; the table assigns TRBD1, which was not confirmed against the DNA. TRBV21-1 is a pseudogene segment. The CDR3 has 18 residues. CDR3 sequence: CASSLPEGQGVRAGELFF. CDR3 nucleotides: TGTGCCAGCAGCCTCCCGGAAGGACAGGGGGTCAGGGCCGGGGAGCTGTTTTTT.

The V and J genes are TRBV19 and TRBJ1-1; TRBD1 matches at 10 bases. Germline trimming cut 6 bases from V and 4 bases from J; bases unmatched to any gene: 11. This CDR3 is built from 16 residues. Germline CDR1 LNHDA, CDR2 SQIVND (reference sequence). DNA of the CDR3: TGTGCCAGTAGGCGACAGGGGGCGGGTTTTGTCACTGAAGCTTTCTTT. Encoded protein: CASRRQGAGFVTEAFF.

In this sample, this clone turned up once. The V call is TRBV6-5, the J call TRBJ1-2; D unresolved. With 6 bases removed from V and 6 bases from J, the gap between germline ends came to 17 bases. The germline V gene encodes CDR1 MNHEY and CDR2 SVGAGI. This CDR3 has 14 residues. This CDR3 is CASSPNSVRDGYTF. In nucleotides, the CDR3 is TGTGCCAGCAGCCCGAATTCGGTGAGGGATGGCTACACCTTC.

The chain links TRBV29-1 to TRBJ2-3; D gene uncertain. The germline gives CDR1 SQVTM, CDR2 ANQGSEA. CDR3 length: 12 residues. V shed 4 bases and J shed 5 bases, with 10 bases lying between them. The CDR3 loop is CSVGAAQDTQYF. The CDR3 coding sequence is TGCAGCGTTGGGGCAGCTCAAGATACGCAGTATTTT.

This clone was observed a single time. The chain has TRBV6-5 and TRBJ1-1; unclear D gene. The CDR3 consists of 14 residues. Looked up from germline, CDR1 is MNHEY and CDR2 is SVGAGI. V lost 8 bases to trimming and J lost 2 bases, with 15 bases between them. This chain's CDR3 is CASRTQGLNTEAFF. The CDR3 nucleotides read TGTGCCAGCCGTACCCAAGGACTTAACACTGAAGCTTTCTTT.

The V and J genes are TRBV19 and TRBJ1-1, with D possibly matching TRBD1 (5 bases). Trimming removed 0 bases at V and 0 bases at J, with 14 bases between. CDR1 and CDR2 (germline): LNHDA, SQIVND (reference sequence). The CDR3 is 17 amino acids. CDR3 residues: CASSIDGGLILNTEAFF. Here the CDR3 DNA reads TGTGCCAGTAGTATAGATGGGGGGTTGATACTGAACACTGAAGCTTTCTTT. Drawing the rest from reference TRBV19 and TRBJ1-1, the complete variable domain is DGGITQSPKYLFRKEGQNVTLSCEQNLNHDAMYWYRQDPGQGLRLIYYSQIVNDFQKGDIAEGYSVSREKKESFPLTVTSAQKNPTAFYLCASSIDGGLILNTEAFFGQGTRLTVV.

V usage is TRBV24-1 and J usage is TRBJ2-1, with D maybe TRBD2 (7 bases). Germline CDR1 is KGHDR and CDR2 is SFDVKD. The CDR3 totals 15 residues. V lost 8 bases, J lost 9 bases, and 22 bases lay in between. The CDR3 DNA reads as TGTGCCACCACGGAGGGAGGGGGGCTTCGTGGTGAGCAGTTCTTC. Its translation is CATTEGGGLRGEQFF.

This clone was picked up one time. This chain connects TRBV18 to TRBJ2-1; 10 bases are shared with TRBD2. Trimming took 5 bases from V and 6 from J; bases not matched to a gene: 1. Germline-derived CDR1 and CDR2 are KGHSH and LQKENI. The CDR3 covers 13 residues. DNA for the CDR3: TGTGCCAGCTCAGGGACTAGCGTCAATGAGCAGTTCTTC. Translating it yields CASSGTSVNEQFF.

The chain links TRBV27 to TRBJ2-3, with D possibly matching TRBD1 (6 bases). V dropped 10 bases and J dropped 7 bases, with 12 bases sitting between them. This CDR3 region has 11 residues. Germline V gene data show CDR1 as MNHEY and CDR2 as SMNVEV (reference sequence). CDR3 protein: CATLRGHTQYF. In nucleotides, the CDR3 is TGTGCCACCCTCAGGGGTCATACGCAGTATTTT.

The V call is TRBV6-1, the J call TRBJ1-4, with a tentative D call TRBD1 (6 bases). With 0 bases removed from V and 3 bases from J, the gap between germline ends came to 11 bases. The CDR3 is made up of 16 amino acids. Germline V gene sequence: CDR1 MNHNS, CDR2 SASEGT. The CDR3: CASSEAGGLPNEKLFF. CDR3 nucleotides: TGTGCCAGCAGTGAAGCGGGGGGGCTGCCTAATGAAAAACTGTTTTTT.

This chain connects TRBV7-2 to TRBJ2-2; the match to TRBD2 covers 7 bases. Per the germline V gene, CDR1 is SGHTA and CDR2 is FQGNSA. Trimming took 1 base from V and 2 from J; bases not matched to a gene: 1. CDR3 length: 15 amino acids. Here the CDR3 reads CASSLEAGNTGELFF. CDR3 nucleotide sequence: TGTGCCAGCAGCTTAGAAGCGGGAAACACCGGGGAGCTGTTTTTT.

CDR3 sequence: CASSFKYSGSSGDEQFF. The CDR3 bases are TGTGCCAGCAGCTTTAAATATAGCGGGAGTTCAGGGGATGAGCAGTTCTTC. This chain connects TRBV13 to TRBJ2-1; 9 bases are shared with TRBD2. There are 17 residues in the CDR3. The V and J ends lost 3 bases and 8 bases, in that order; junction bases with no gene match: 14. Germline V gene sequence: CDR1 PRHDT, CDR2 FYEKMQ (reference sequence).

The chain couples TRBV5-1 to TRBJ1-5, with TRBD1 matching over 8 bases. The CDR3 has 16 amino acids. Per the germline V gene, CDR1 is SGHRS and CDR2 is YFSETQ. Trimming cost V 0 bases and J 3 bases; bases outside gene matches: 5. CDR3 in DNA: TGCGCCAGCAGCTTGGGCGCAGGGGGCTACAATCAGCCCCAGCATTTT. This encodes CASSLGAGGYNQPQHF.

The rearrangement uses TRBV3-1 (or the pseudogene TRBV3-2) and TRBJ1-5; maybe TRBD1 (6 bases). Germline V gene lookup returns CDR1 LGHDT and CDR2 YNNKEL (reference sequence). CDR3 length equals 16 residues. Trimming cost V 3 bases and J 3 bases, with 15 bases left between them. This chain's CDR3 is CASSHKQTGINQPQHF. CDR3 sequence (DNA): TGTGCCAGCAGCCACAAGCAGACAGGAATCAATCAGCCCCAGCATTTT.

This clone was seen just once. The chain carries TRBV19 and TRBJ1-2, with no clear D. This CDR3 has 15 residues. Between the trimmed V and J ends, which lost 4 bases and 3 bases, there was a span of 15 bases. In germline, CDR1 is LNHDA, CDR2 SQIVND (reference sequence). The CDR3 nucleotides are TGTGCCAGTAGTACCGGAGAATCTCTCTACTATGGCTACACCTTC. Residues: CASSTGESLYYGYTF.

The genes are TRBV19 and TRBJ2-1; TRBD2 matches at 13 bases. J gave up 8 bases and V 5 bases, and 9 bases lay outside the gene matches. In germline, CDR1 is LNHDA, CDR2 SQIVND (reference sequence). This CDR3 contains 16 residues. CDR3 loop: CASSVTSGGPPDEQFF. CDR3 sequence (DNA): TGTGCCAGTAGTGTGACTAGCGGGGGGCCTCCGGATGAGCAGTTCTTC.

The chain couples TRBV24-1 to TRBJ2-5; possibly TRBD1 for D (6 bases). CDR1 and CDR2 from the germline V gene are KGHDR and SFDVKD. The V end lost 2 bases, the J end lost 5 bases, and 17 bases lay between the germline ends. The CDR3 sequence is 16 residues long. CDR3 nucleotide sequence: TGTGCCACCAGTGATTCCCGCGGACAGTACTACGAGACCCAGTACTTC. Its translation is CATSDSRGQYYETQYF.

This rearrangement joins TRBV30 to TRBJ2-2; tentative D call: TRBD2 (6 bases). CDR1 is GTSNPN and CDR2 is SVGIG in the germline V gene (reference sequence). The CDR3 totals 15 residues. Trimming took 4 bases from V and 7 from J, leaving 19 bases between them. The CDR3 nucleotides are TGTGCCTGGAACTCCGGGAGACGTGGGGGCGGGGAGCTGTTTTTT. It codes for CAWNSGRRGGGELFF.